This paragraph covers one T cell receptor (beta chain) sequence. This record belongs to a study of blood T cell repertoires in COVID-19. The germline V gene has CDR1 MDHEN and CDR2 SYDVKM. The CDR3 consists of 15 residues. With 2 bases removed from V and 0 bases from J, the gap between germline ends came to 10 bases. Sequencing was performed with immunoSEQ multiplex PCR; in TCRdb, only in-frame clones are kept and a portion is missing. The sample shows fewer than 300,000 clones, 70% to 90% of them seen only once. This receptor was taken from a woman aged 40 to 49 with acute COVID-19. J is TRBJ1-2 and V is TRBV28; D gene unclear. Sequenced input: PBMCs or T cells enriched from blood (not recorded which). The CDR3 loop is CASSLAQISNYGYTF. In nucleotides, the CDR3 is TGTGCCAGCAGTTTAGCCCAGATATCTAACTATGGCTACACCTTC.